This TCR beta chain is from a study of blood T cell repertoires in COVID-19. For the study at large: Sample material is recorded as cDNA or gDNA derived from T cells, B-cell-depleted T cells, or PBMCs.

The repertoire was sequenced with immunoSEQ multiplex PCR; TCRdb's copy has only in-frame clones and lacks some. The sample records roughly 60,000 clones, 83% being singletons. Trimming at V came to 4 bases and at J to 1 base, leaving 1 base not matched to a gene. CDR3 length: 15 residues. The V gene's germline CDR1 is KGHSH and CDR2 LQKENI. The chain couples TRBV18 to TRBJ2-1, with TRBD1 matching over 10 bases. This TCR derives from a man aged 45-65 years with COVID-19, enrolled during active disease. The sample was peripheral blood. The CDR3 protein is CASSLGQGSYNEQFF. CDR3 nucleotides: TGTGCCAGCTCACTGGGACAGGGGTCCTACAATGAGCAGTTCTTC. Filled out from reference TRBV18 and TRBJ2-1, the complete variable domain reads NAGVMQNPRHLVRRRGQEARLRCSPMKGHSHVYWYRQLPEEGLKFMVYLQKENIIDESGMPKERFSAEFPKEGPSILRIQQVVRGDSAAYFCASSLGQGSYNEQFFGPGTRLTVL.